This TCR beta chain is from a study of T cell changes during pregnancy in multiple sclerosis (dated by TCRdb to the late 2010s). For the wider study: The study examined how the T cell repertoire changed over the course of pregnancy in women with multiple sclerosis.

Turning to this clone: Which antigen it targets is not known. Base qualities are missing; no much larger clone stands one base away.

The library relied on the immunoSEQ multiplex PCR assay. The immuneACCESS repertoire file appears here via TCRdb, limited to in-frame rearrangements. These files lack a portion of the clones; in checked studies, under half of the deficit traces to unresolved V genes, and the cause of the others is not known. A total of some 64,000 clones appear in this sample, 92% of them only once. The ten largest account for more than 1.1% of the sample. The V end loses 6 bases and the J end loses 1 base, and a stretch of 16 bases separates them. Including cysteine and phenylalanine, the CDR3 has 15 amino acids. This entry keeps only the CDR3 DNA: 45 bases, framed from base 1. For CDR1 and CDR2, the germline V gene lists MDHEN and SYDVKM.

The chain uses TRBV28 and TRBJ2-7; possibly the D gene is TRBD1, per 5 matching bases. This TCR was sampled from a female donor with multiple sclerosis, enrolled in a pregnancy study. Sequenced material: peripheral blood, taken after pregnancy. The CDR3 amino acid sequence is: CASSPPTDTSYEQYF. The DNA is TGTGCCAGCAGCCCTCCGACAGATACATCCTACGAGCAGTACTTC. Full variable domain (CDR3 extended with the reference TRBV28 and TRBJ2-7 proteins): DVKVTQSSRYLVKRTGEKVFLECVQDMDHENMFWYRQDPGLGLRLIYFSYDVKMKEKGDIPEGYSVSREKKERFSLILESASTNQTSMYLCASSPPTDTSYEQYFGPGTRLTVT.